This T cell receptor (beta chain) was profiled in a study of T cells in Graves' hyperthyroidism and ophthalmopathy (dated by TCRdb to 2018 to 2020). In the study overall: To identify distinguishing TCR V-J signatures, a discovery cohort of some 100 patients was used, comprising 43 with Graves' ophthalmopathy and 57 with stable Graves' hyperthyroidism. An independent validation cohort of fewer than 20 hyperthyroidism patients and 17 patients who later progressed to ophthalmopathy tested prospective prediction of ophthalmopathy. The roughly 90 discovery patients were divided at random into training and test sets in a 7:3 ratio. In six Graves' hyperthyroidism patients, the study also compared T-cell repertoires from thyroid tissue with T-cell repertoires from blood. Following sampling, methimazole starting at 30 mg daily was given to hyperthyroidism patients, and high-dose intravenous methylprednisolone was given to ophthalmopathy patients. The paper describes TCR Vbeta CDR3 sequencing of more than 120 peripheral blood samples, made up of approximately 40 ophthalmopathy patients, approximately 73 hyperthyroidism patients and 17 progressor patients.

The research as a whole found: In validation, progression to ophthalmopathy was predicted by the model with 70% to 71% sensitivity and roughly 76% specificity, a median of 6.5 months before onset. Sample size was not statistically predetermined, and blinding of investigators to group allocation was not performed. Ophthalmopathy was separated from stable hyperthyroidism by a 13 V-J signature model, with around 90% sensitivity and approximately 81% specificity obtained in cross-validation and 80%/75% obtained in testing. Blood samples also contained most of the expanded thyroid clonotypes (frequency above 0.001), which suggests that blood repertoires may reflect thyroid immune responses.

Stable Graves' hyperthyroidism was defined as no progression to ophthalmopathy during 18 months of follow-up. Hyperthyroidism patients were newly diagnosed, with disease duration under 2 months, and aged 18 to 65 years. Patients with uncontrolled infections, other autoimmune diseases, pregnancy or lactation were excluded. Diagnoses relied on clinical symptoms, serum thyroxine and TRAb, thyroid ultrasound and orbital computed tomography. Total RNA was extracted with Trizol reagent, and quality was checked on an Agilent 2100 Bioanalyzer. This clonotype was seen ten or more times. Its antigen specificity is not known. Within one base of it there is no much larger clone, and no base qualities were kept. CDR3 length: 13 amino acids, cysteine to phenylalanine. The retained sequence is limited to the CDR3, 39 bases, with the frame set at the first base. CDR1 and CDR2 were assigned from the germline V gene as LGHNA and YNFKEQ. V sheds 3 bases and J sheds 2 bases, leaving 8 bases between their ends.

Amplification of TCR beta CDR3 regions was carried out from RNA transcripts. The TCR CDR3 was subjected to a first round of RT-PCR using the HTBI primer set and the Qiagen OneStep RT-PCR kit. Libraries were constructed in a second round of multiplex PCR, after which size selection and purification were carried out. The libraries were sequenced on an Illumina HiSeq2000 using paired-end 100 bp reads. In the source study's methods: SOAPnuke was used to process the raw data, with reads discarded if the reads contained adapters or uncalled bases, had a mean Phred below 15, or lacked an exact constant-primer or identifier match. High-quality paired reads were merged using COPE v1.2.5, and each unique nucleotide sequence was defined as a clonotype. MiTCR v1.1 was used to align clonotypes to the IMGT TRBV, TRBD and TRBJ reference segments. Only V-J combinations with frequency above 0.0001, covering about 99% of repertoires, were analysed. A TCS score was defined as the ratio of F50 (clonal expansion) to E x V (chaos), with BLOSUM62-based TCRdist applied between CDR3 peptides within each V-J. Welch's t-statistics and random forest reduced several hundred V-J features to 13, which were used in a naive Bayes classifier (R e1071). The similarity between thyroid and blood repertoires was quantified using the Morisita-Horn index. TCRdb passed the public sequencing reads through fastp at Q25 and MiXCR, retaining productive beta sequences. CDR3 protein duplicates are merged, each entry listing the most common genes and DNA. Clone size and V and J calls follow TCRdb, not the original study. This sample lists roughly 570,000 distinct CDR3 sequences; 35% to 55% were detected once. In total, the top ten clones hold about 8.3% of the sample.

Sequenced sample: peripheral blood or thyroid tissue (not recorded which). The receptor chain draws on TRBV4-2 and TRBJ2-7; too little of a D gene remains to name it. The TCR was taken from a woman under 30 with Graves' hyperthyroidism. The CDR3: CASSQTVAYEQYF. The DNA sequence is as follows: TGTGCCAGCAGCCAGACTGTTGCCTACGAGCAGTACTTC.